This entry lists 16 T cell receptor beta chains sequenced from one sample in a study of T cell repertoires in cytomegalovirus infection. These TCRs are of unknown antigen specificity. One entry per CDR3 protein results from TCRdb running MiXCR on the reads. The repertoire has hundreds of thousands of distinct CDR3 sequences, approximately 33% of them found once; the top ten carry 15% to 20%. The material was cultured PBMCs, obtained from culture after CMV antigen stimulation. The origin of the receptors is a human donor in good health (CMV status not recorded). Some clones in this sample may be carry-over from other donors' samples.

This chain uses TRBV18 with TRBJ1-3; D remains ambiguous. Germline lookup yields CDR1 KGHSH and CDR2 LQKENI. Trimming took off 2 bases at V and 6 bases at J, with 8 bases between the two ends. This CDR3 is built from 13 residues. DNA for the CDR3: TGTGCCAGCTCACCAACAACTACAAACACCATATATTTT. Protein sequence: CASSPTTTNTIYF. Using reference TRBV18 and TRBJ1-3 for the parts outside the CDR3, the full variable domain is NAGVMQNPRHLVRRRGQEARLRCSPMKGHSHVYWYRQLPEEGLKFMVYLQKENIIDESGMPKERFSAEFPKEGPSILRIQQVVRGDSAAYFCASSPTTTNTIYFGEGSWLTVV.

This chain connects TRBV20-1 to TRBJ2-7, with 8 bases matching TRBD1. The trim removed 5 bases at V and 0 bases at J, leaving 9 bases unmatched. Germline CDR1 and CDR2: DFQATT and SNEGSKA (reference sequence). The CDR3 is 15 amino acids. The CDR3 spells CSAPDTGGSSYEQYF. DNA of the CDR3: TGCAGTGCTCCGGATACAGGGGGGAGCTCCTACGAGCAGTACTTC.

This clonotype came up many times. The gene calls are TRBV7-2 and TRBJ1-5, with no clear D. The length of the CDR3 is 15 residues. Germline CDR1 is SGHTA and CDR2 is FQGNSA. The V and J ends lost 2 bases and 6 bases respectively, with 14 bases between them. CDR3 coding DNA: TGTGCCAGCAGCTTAATGTCTGGATTAGGTCAGCCCCAGCATTTT. It yields the protein CASSLMSGLGQPQHF.

The chain links TRBV6-1 to TRBJ1-3; TRBD1 matches 9 bases. The germline V gene has CDR1 MNHNS and CDR2 SASEGT. The J segment lost 1 base and the V segment lost 6 bases, leaving 7 bases of the junction unmatched. The CDR3 has 16 residues. CDR3 region: CASRDSGTGSGNTIYF. CDR3 coding DNA: TGTGCCAGCAGAGATTCCGGGACAGGGTCTGGAAACACCATATATTTT.

The rearrangement joins TRBV4-3 to TRBJ2-1, with TRBD2 identical over 8 bases. The CDR3 is 17 residues long. The J segment lost 4 bases and the V segment lost 5 bases, leaving 13 bases of the junction unmatched. Per germline, CDR1 LGHNA and CDR2 YSLEER. In DNA form, the CDR3 reads TGCGCCAGCAGCGCACACCGGGGAGCGGGGGAGTACAATGAGCAGTTCTTC. Protein: CASSAHRGAGEYNEQFF.

This clonotype was recorded a few times. The chain has TRBV7-9 and TRBJ1-6; a possible D gene is TRBD1 (6 bases). Germline values: CDR1 SEHNR, CDR2 FQNEAQ (reference sequence). The CDR3 extends over 14 amino acids. Trimming left V 5 bases short and J 10 bases short, with 15 bases between. The CDR3 sequence: CASSRGQKESPLHF. The CDR3 region has the DNA TGTGCCAGCAGCAGGGGACAAAAGGAATCACCCCTCCACTTT.

The table lists this clonotype with a few counts. The chain links TRBV12-3 or TRBV12-4 to TRBJ2-5; unclear D gene. This CDR3 has 14 amino acids. V was shortened by 3 bases and J by 4 bases, with 12 bases between the two germline ends. Here the CDR3 reads CASSFGLVGETQYF. CDR3 nucleotide sequence: TGTGCCAGCAGTTTCGGGCTAGTAGGAGAGACCCAGTACTTC.

The table lists this clonotype with many counts. The rearrangement uses TRBV7-2 and TRBJ2-3; 8 bases line up with TRBD2. The trim removed 0 bases at V and 6 bases at J, leaving 5 bases unmatched. The CDR3 runs to 15 residues. From germline, CDR1 is SGHTA and CDR2 FQGNSA. CDR3 loop: CASSLAGRGGDTQYF. As DNA, the CDR3 is TGTGCCAGCAGCTTAGCGGGTCGGGGGGGCGATACGCAGTATTTT.

This clonotype turned up a few times. The chain recombines TRBV4-1 with TRBJ2-1; TRBD2 agrees at 8 bases. Germline V lookup: CDR1 MGHRA, CDR2 YSYEKL. The CDR3 totals 15 residues. After removal of 4 bases from V and 10 bases from J, the junction contained 12 bases not matched to a gene. CDR3 sequence: CASSLHFAGGPEQFF. The CDR3 DNA reads TGCGCCAGCAGCCTCCATTTCGCGGGAGGCCCCGAGCAGTTCTTC.

The chain links TRBV6-2 or TRBV6-3 to TRBJ1-4; D might be TRBD1 (6 bases). This CDR3 region has 16 residues. The germline V gene encodes CDR1 MNHEY and CDR2 SVGEGT. V was trimmed by 0 bases and J by 7 bases, leaving 15 bases between them. The CDR3 DNA is TGTGCCAGCAGTTACTCGGCAGGGGTGTCGTCTGAAAAACTGTTTTTT. Protein product: CASSYSAGVSSEKLFF.

This clonotype was seen at least ten times. V gene TRBV7-2 combines with J gene TRBJ1-4; no clear D gene. Germline assignment: CDR1 SGHTA and CDR2 FQGNSA. CDR3 length equals 13 residues. V was cut by 2 bases and J by 3 bases, with 4 bases left in between. The CDR3 is CASSLRSNEKLFF. The DNA of the CDR3 is TGTGCCAGCAGCTTAAGGTCTAATGAAAAACTGTTTTTT.

This clonotype was seen a few times. This chain connects TRBV7-9 to TRBJ2-3; maybe TRBD2 (5 bases). Trimming pared 5 bases from V and 4 bases from J, leaving 19 bases between. The CDR3 has 16 residues. Germline V gives CDR1 SEHNR, CDR2 FQNEAQ (reference sequence). The CDR3 nucleotides read TGTGCCAGCAGCCAGCGAGTAGGGAGTGTGTCAGATACGCAGTATTTT. Translated: CASSQRVGSVSDTQYF.

V is TRBV28 and J is TRBJ2-7, with 8 bases lining up with TRBD1. CDR3 size: 14 residues. Germline CDR1 is MDHEN and CDR2 is SYDVKM. Losses at the gene ends were 2 bases for V and 6 bases for J; bases not matched to a gene: 6. The CDR3 reads CASSLTDRAGEQYF. The CDR3 DNA reads as TGTGCCAGCAGTTTAACGGACAGGGCGGGCGAGCAGTACTTC.

CDR3 in amino acids: CASERGYGYTF. The CDR3 coding sequence is TGTGCCAGCGAGAGGGGTTATGGCTACACCTTC. This rearrangement joins TRBV28 to TRBJ1-2, with D perhaps TRBD1 (5 bases). The germline V gene encodes CDR1 MDHEN and CDR2 SYDVKM. This CDR3 is 11 amino acids long. The V and J ends lost 8 bases and 5 bases respectively, with 9 bases between them.

This clonotype was observed a few times. The chain links TRBV29-1 to TRBJ2-3, with D unresolved. V gave up 4 bases and J gave up 0 bases, with 8 bases separating them. The CDR3 length is 13 residues. Germline V gene sequence: CDR1 SQVTM, CDR2 ANQGSEA. This CDR3 reads CSVGGSSTDTQYF. In nucleotides, the CDR3 is TGCAGCGTTGGGGGTTCTAGCACAGATACGCAGTATTTT.

At least ten counts were recorded for this clonotype. The V and J genes are TRBV7-2 and TRBJ2-7; perhaps TRBD2 as D (6 bases). The CDR3 is made up of 13 amino acids. Germline lookup yields CDR1 SGHTA and CDR2 FQGNSA. V lost 4 bases and J lost 3, with 10 bases in between. CDR3 loop: CASSSPGVYEQYF. The CDR3 region has the DNA TGTGCCAGCAGCTCCCCGGGAGTCTACGAGCAGTACTTC.